This note documents a single T cell receptor (beta chain) sequence. The entry originates in a study of blood T cell repertoires in COVID-19. Overall study: PBMCs, B-cell-depleted T cells, or T cells were the source of the cDNA or gDNA that made up the material.

Per the authors' pipeline: Estimates of nucleated cell counts were drawn from the amplification of reference gene primers. The assay was immunoSEQ multiplex PCR, and TCRdb's table has in-frame clones only and misses some. V, J and clone size were drawn from that table, and D and trimming were deduced from the DNA. This sample yields around 61,000 clones, of which 80% to 85% are seen a single time; 15% to 18% belongs to the top ten. CDR3 length: 12 amino acids. Deletions cut 7 bases from V and 13 bases from J, with 16 bases between. CDR1 is MNHNY and CDR2 is SVGAGI in the germline V gene (reference sequence).

Sequencing was performed on peripheral blood. V gene TRBV6-6 combines with J gene TRBJ2-2, with D tentatively TRBD2 (5 bases). This receptor was identified in an elderly man with acute or convalescent COVID-19. DNA of the CDR3: TGTGCCAGCACCTCCGGGGTCGGTCGGCTGTTTTTT. Translating it yields CASTSGVGRLFF.